These 10 T cell receptor beta chains share one sample of origin, sequenced in a study of T cell responses to AZD1222 COVID-19 vaccine (dated by TCRdb to 2020 to 2022). The library was generated by the immunoSEQ multiplex PCR assay. TCRdb retrieved this table from immuneACCESS and kept in-frame rearrangements only. Not all clones are present; in checked studies, unresolved V genes account for under half, and no reason is known for the remainder. The table for this sample lists around 140,000 clones; approximately 90% of them were counted only once. Clones ranked in the top ten supply 4.5% to 6.5% of the sample. The time point label, read with the paper, signifies: baseline before first vaccination. The sample here was peripheral blood, taken on day 0 of AZD1222 vaccination. Source of these receptors: an adult in good health.

The chain combines TRBV5-6 with TRBJ1-4; D perhaps matches TRBD1 (6 bases). The CDR3 runs 16 residues. CDR1 is SGHDT, CDR2 YYEEEE, per germline. Trimming took 4 bases from V and 7 from J, leaving 20 bases between them. CDR3 coding DNA: TGTGCCAGCAGCCTTAGTCCGACGTGGACAGTTGAAAAACTGTTTTTT. Its translation: CASSLSPTWTVEKLFF. Full variable domain (outside the CDR3, taken from reference TRBV5-6 and TRBJ1-4): DAGVTQSPTHLIKTRGQQVTLRCSPKSGHDTVSWYQQALGQGPQFIFQYYEEEERQRGNFPDRFSGHQFPNYSSELNVNALLLGDSALYLCASSLSPTWTVEKLFFGSGTQLSVL.

This clone has a single count. The chain recombines TRBV25-1 with TRBJ1-1; unclear D gene. Germline V gives CDR1 MGHDK, CDR2 SYGVNS. This CDR3 region has 12 residues. Trimming stripped 3 bases from V and 7 bases from J, with 9 bases between. The CDR3 sequence: CASSDRGFEAFF. CDR3 coding DNA: TGTGCCAGCAGTGATCGAGGATTTGAAGCTTTCTTT.

The chain links TRBV5-1 to TRBJ2-1; D is uncertain. Trimming took off 2 bases at V and 12 bases at J, with 9 bases between the two ends. The CDR3 loop spans 11 amino acids. Germline CDR1 reads SGHRS; CDR2 reads YFSETQ. CDR3 loop: CASSFGRLQFF. The CDR3 nucleotides read TGCGCCAGCAGCTTTGGTCGTCTGCAGTTCTTC.

The genes are TRBV5-1 and TRBJ2-2, with 9 bases matching TRBD2. The CDR3 is 16 residues long. With V trimmed by 4 bases and J by 4 bases, 8 bases remained unmatched. The germline V gene has CDR1 SGHRS and CDR2 YFSETQ. The chain's CDR3 is CASSRIGTSSTGELFF. CDR3 in DNA: TGCGCCAGCAGCCGAATTGGGACTAGCAGCACCGGGGAGCTGTTTTTT.

This clone was observed once. The genes are TRBV12-5 and TRBJ2-5; TRBD2 is a possible D gene (5 bases). Germline loops: CDR1 LGHNT, CDR2 FRNRAP. The CDR3 contains 13 residues. Deletions cut 1 base from V and 5 bases from J, with 8 bases between. Here the CDR3 reads CASGLAGGETQYF. CDR3 bases: TGTGCTAGTGGTTTGGCAGGAGGCGAGACCCAGTACTTC.

The genes are TRBV27 and TRBJ1-6; perhaps TRBD1 as D (5 bases). This CDR3 comprises 15 residues. Germline lookup yields CDR1 MNHEY and CDR2 SMNVEV (reference sequence). V lost 2 bases to trimming and J lost 5 bases, with 10 bases between them. Written as DNA, the CDR3 is TGTGCCAGCAGTTTAGACAGACAACATAATTCACCCCTCCACTTT. This translates into CASSLDRQHNSPLHF.

This chain links TRBV15 with TRBJ1-5, with TRBD1 as a possible D gene (5 bases). In germline, CDR1 is LNHNV, CDR2 YYDKDF (reference sequence). The CDR3 spans 15 residues. Trimming removed 1 base from V and 1 base from J, with 8 bases in between. The CDR3 region is CATSRVKGSNQPQHF. The CDR3 region has the DNA TGTGCCACCAGCAGAGTGAAGGGGAGCAATCAGCCCCAGCATTTT.

CDR3 in DNA: TGTGCCAGCAGTTTGTTCGTTGTAGCGGGAGCCTCTGAGCAGTTCTTC. Translation gives CASSLFVVAGASEQFF. V and J are TRBV27 and TRBJ2-1; 9 nucleotides match TRBD2. Germline V CDR1 and CDR2: MNHEY, SMNVEV (reference sequence). This CDR3 comprises 16 residues. The trim removed 3 bases at V and 9 bases at J, leaving 12 bases unmatched.

Written as DNA, the CDR3 is TGCGCCAGCGGGGACGGGACAGGGGAATCACCCCTCCACTTT. This translates into CASGDGTGESPLHF. The J gene is TRBJ1-6, the V gene TRBV4-3; 10 bases are a match to TRBD1. V shed 8 bases, J shed 10 bases, and the junction held 8 bases outside the gene matches. There are 14 residues in the CDR3. Germline loops: CDR1 LGHNA, CDR2 YSLEER.

This clone was seen only once. This rearrangement joins TRBV7-9 to TRBJ1-2, with D unresolved. Looked up from germline, CDR1 is SEHNR and CDR2 is FQNEAQ (reference sequence). The CDR3 loop spans 13 amino acids. V lost 1 base and J lost 3, with 6 bases in between. The CDR3 coding sequence is TGTGCCAGCAGCTTAGGCCGGGACTATGGCTACACCTTC. Translating gives CASSLGRDYGYTF.